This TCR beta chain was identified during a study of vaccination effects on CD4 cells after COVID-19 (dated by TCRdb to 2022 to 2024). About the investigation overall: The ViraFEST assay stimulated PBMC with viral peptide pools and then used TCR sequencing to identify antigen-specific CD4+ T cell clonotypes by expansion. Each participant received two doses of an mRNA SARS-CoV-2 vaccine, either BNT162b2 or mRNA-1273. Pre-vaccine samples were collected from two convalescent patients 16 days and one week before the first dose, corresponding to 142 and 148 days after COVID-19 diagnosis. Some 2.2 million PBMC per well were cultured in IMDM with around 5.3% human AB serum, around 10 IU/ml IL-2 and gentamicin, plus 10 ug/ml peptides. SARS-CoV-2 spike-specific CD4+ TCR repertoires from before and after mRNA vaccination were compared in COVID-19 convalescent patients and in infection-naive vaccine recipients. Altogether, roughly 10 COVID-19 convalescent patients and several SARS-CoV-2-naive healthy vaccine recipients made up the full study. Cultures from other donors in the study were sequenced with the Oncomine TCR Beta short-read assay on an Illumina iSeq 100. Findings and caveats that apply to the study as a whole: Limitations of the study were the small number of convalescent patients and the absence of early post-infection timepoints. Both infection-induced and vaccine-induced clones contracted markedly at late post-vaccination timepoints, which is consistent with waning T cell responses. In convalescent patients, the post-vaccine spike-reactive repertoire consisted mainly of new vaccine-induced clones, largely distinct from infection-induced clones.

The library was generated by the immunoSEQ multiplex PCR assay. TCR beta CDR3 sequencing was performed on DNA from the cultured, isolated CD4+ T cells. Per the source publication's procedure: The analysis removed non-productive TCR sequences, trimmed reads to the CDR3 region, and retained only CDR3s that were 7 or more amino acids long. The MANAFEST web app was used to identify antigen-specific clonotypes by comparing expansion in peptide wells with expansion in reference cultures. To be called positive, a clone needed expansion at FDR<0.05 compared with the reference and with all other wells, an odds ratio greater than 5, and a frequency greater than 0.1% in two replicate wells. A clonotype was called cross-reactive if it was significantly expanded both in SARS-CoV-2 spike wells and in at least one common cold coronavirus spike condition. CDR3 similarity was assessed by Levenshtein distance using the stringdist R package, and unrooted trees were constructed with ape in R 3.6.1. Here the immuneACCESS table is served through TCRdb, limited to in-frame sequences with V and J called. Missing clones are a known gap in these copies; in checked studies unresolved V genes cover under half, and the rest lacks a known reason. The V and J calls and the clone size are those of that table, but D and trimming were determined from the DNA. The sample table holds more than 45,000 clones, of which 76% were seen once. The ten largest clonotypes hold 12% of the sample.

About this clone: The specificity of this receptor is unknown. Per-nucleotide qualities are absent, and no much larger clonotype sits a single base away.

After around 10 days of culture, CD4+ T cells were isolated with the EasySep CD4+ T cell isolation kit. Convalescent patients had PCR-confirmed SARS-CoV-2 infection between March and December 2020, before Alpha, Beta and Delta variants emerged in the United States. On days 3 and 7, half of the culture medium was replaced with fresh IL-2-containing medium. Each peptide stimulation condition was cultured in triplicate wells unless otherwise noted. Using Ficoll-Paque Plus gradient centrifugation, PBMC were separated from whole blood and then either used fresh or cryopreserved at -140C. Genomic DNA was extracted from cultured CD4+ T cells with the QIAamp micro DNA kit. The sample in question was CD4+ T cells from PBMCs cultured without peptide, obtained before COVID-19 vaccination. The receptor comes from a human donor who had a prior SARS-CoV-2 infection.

Here is the DNA: TGTGCCACCAGTGGCACTGAAGCTTTCTTT. Its translation reads: CATSGTEAFF. This chain joins TRBV24-1 to TRBJ1-1, with the D gene not clear enough to name. V is clipped by 5 bases and J by 4 bases, and the sequence between their germline boundaries is 1 base long. The CDR3 contains 10 residues, cysteine and phenylalanine counted. The entry retains the CDR3 DNA only, 30 bases that are in frame from base 1. Looking up the germline V gene yields CDR1 KGHDR and CDR2 SFDVKD.